This T cell receptor beta chain emerged from a study of blood T cell repertoires in COVID-19. Study details: The study drew acute and convalescent COVID-19 samples from the United States, Italy and Spain. T cells, B-cell-depleted T cells, or PBMCs supplied cDNA or gDNA.

In the authors' methods: Amplification from reference gene primers served as the basis for estimated nucleated cell counts. The repertoire was sequenced with immunoSEQ multiplex PCR; TCRdb's copy has only in-frame clones and lacks some. V and J calls and clone size come straight from that table; D and trimming were deduced from the DNA. The sample includes 190,000 or so clones, 85% to 90% of them seen just once. CDR1 is MGHDK and CDR2 is SYGVNS in the germline V gene. This CDR3 has 13 residues. V lost 3 bases and J 9 bases, leaving 14 bases between the germline ends. The TCR originated in a man aged 35-49 years with active or convalescent COVID-19. The material sequenced was peripheral blood. The J gene is TRBJ1-1, the V gene TRBV25-1; D is perhaps TRBD1 (5 bases). CDR3: CASSDSMTEKAFF. In DNA form, the CDR3 reads TGTGCCAGCAGTGATTCCATGACAGAAAAAGCTTTCTTT.